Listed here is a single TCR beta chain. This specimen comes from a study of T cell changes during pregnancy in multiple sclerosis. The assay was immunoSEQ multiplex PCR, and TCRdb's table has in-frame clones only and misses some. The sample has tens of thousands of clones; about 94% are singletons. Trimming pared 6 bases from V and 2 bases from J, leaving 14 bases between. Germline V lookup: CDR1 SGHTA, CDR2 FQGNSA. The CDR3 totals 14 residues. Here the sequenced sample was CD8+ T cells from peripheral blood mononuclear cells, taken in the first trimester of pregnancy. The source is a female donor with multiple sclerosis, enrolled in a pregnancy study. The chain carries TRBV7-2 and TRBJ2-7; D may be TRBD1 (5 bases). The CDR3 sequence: CASSYDSRTYEQYF. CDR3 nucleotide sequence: TGTGCCAGCAGTTATGACAGCCGCACCTACGAGCAGTACTTC. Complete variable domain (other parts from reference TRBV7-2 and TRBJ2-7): GAGVSQSPSNKVTEKGKDVELRCDPISGHTALYWYRQSLGQGLEFLIYFQGNSAPDKSGLPSDRFSAERTGGSVSTLTIQRTQQEDSAVYLCASSYDSRTYEQYFGPGTRLTVT.